The next 30 T cell receptor beta chains were all read from a single sample in a study of control samples from healthy donors and cancer patients. Data came from immunoSEQ multiplex PCR; TCRdb stores just in-frame clones and leaves some out. This sample has 35,000 to 50,000 clones, with around 94% found just once. Input material: blood. These receptors were obtained from a man in his 60s in good health.

This clone has only one observation. The V call is TRBV24-1, the J call TRBJ1-2; D is perhaps TRBD1 (6 bases). In germline, CDR1 is KGHDR, CDR2 SFDVKD. Trimming removed 9 bases from V and 2 bases from J, with 15 bases in between. CDR3 size: 14 residues. CDR3 residues: CATSKPDSNYGYTF. The CDR3 nucleotides are TGTGCCACCTCAAAGCCGGACAGCAACTATGGCTACACCTTC.

The rearrangement links TRBV19 to TRBJ1-2; 8 bases are a match to TRBD1. The CDR3 has 14 amino acids. The germline V gene has CDR1 LNHDA and CDR2 SQIVND (reference sequence). The J segment lost 6 bases and the V segment lost 6 bases, leaving 9 bases of the junction unmatched. DNA of the CDR3: TGTGCCAGTAGGATGGACAGGGAACTCCATGGCTACACCTTC. It specifies CASRMDRELHGYTF.

The chain links TRBV29-1 to TRBJ1-2; D unresolved. V was cut by 6 bases and J by 4 bases, with 15 bases left in between. CDR1 and CDR2 from the germline V gene are SQVTM and ANQGSEA. CDR3 length: 13 residues. In DNA, the CDR3 is TGCAGCGTCCCGGAGAAGGGATCCTATGGCTACACCTTC. Its protein is CSVPEKGSYGYTF.

V usage is TRBV4-2 and J usage is TRBJ2-5; a possible D gene is TRBD2 (6 bases). Germline V gene lookup returns CDR1 LGHNA and CDR2 YNFKEQ. The V and J ends lost 2 bases and 6 bases respectively, with 13 bases between them. The CDR3 length is 14 residues. The CDR3 sequence: CASSQTGEGKTQYF. The CDR3 DNA is TGTGCCAGCAGCCAAACGGGAGAAGGGAAGACCCAGTACTTC.

This rearrangement joins TRBV11-2 to TRBJ2-2; D call uncertain. V lost 2 bases and J 3 bases, leaving 4 bases between the germline ends. The CDR3 consists of 13 residues. CDR1 and CDR2 from the germline V gene are SGHAT and FQNNGV. The CDR3 is CASSLTDTGELFF. The CDR3 region has the DNA TGTGCCAGCAGCTTAACAGACACCGGGGAGCTGTTTTTT. Drawing the rest from reference TRBV11-2 and TRBJ2-2, the complete variable domain is EAGVAQSPRYKIIEKRQSVAFWCNPISGHATLYWYQQILGQGPKLLIQFQNNGVVDDSQLPKDRFSAERLKGVDSTLKIQPAKLEDSAVYLCASSLTDTGELFFGEGSRLTVL.

This chain links TRBV25-1 with TRBJ1-2; TRBD1 is a possible D gene (6 bases). Per germline, CDR1 MGHDK and CDR2 SYGVNS. The CDR3 has 18 residues. V dropped 3 bases and J dropped 1 base, with 21 bases sitting between them. CDR3 protein: CASSDHQGLGRSNYGYTF. In DNA, the CDR3 is TGTGCCAGCAGTGACCATCAGGGGCTTGGTAGGAGTAACTATGGCTACACCTTC.

The chain couples TRBV11-3 to TRBJ2-1; 10 bases match TRBD2. The V and J ends lost 5 bases and 5 bases, in that order; junction bases with no gene match: 6. The CDR3 has 15 residues. CDR1 and CDR2 from the germline V gene are SGHNT and YENEEA. This CDR3 is CASSQTSGWDNEQFF. In nucleotides, the CDR3 is TGTGCCAGCAGCCAGACTAGCGGGTGGGACAATGAGCAGTTCTTC.

The V gene is TRBV6-1, the J gene TRBJ1-2; D is undetermined. Germline CDR1 reads MNHNS; CDR2 reads SASEGT. V lost 1 base and J lost 8, with 14 bases in between. There are 14 residues in the CDR3. The CDR3 is CASSEVWGISGYTF. The CDR3 DNA reads TGTGCCAGCAGTGAAGTTTGGGGTATAAGCGGCTACACCTTC.

This rearrangement joins TRBV5-1 to TRBJ2-7; no definite D call. The CDR3 contains 13 residues. In germline, CDR1 is SGHRS, CDR2 YFSETQ. Trimming took off 0 bases at V and 4 bases at J, with 8 bases between the two ends. In DNA, the CDR3 is TGCGCCAGCAGCTTGGGGGCAGAGTACGAGCAGTACTTC. Translated: CASSLGAEYEQYF.

This clone turned up a few times. This chain's CDR3 is CAWRSAGGGNQPQHF. The CDR3 DNA reads as TGTGCCTGGAGGAGCGCAGGGGGGGGCAATCAGCCCCAGCATTTT. The rearrangement joins TRBV30 to TRBJ1-5; 7 bases agree with TRBD1. The CDR3 loop spans 15 amino acids. J was trimmed by 2 bases and V by 3 bases; bases with no gene match: 7. Germline CDR1 GTSNPN, CDR2 SVGIG (reference sequence).

In its sample, this clone was seen once. This chain connects TRBV28 to TRBJ2-3; 7 bases are shared with TRBD1. The trim removed 4 bases at V and 4 bases at J, leaving 2 bases unmatched. Germline assignment: CDR1 MDHEN and CDR2 SYDVKM. The CDR3 is 13 amino acids. In DNA, the CDR3 is TGTGCCAGCAGTTCCCAGGGGGCAGATACGCAGTATTTT. Amino acid sequence: CASSSQGADTQYF.

The chain is built from TRBV24-1 and TRBJ1-1; D call uncertain. The CDR3 totals 13 residues. Trimming took off 2 bases at V and 2 bases at J, with 5 bases between the two ends. Germline-derived CDR1 and CDR2 are KGHDR and SFDVKD. Here the CDR3 DNA reads TGTGCCACCAGTGATTGGAGTAACACTGAAGCTTTCTTT. This codes for CATSDWSNTEAFF.

This clone was detected only a few times. This chain links TRBV7-9 with TRBJ1-5, with no clear D. Per germline, CDR1 SEHNR and CDR2 FQNEAQ (reference sequence). This CDR3 contains 13 residues. V lost 0 bases, J lost 5 bases, and 5 bases lay in between. CDR3 amino acids: CASSLARDQPQHF. The CDR3 bases are TGTGCCAGCAGCTTAGCTCGTGATCAGCCCCAGCATTTT.

The V call is TRBV29-1, the J call TRBJ2-1; D unresolved. The germline gives CDR1 SQVTM, CDR2 ANQGSEA. This CDR3 spans 10 amino acids. The V end lost 4 bases, the J end lost 7 bases, and 5 bases lay between the germline ends. The CDR3 spells CSVGVNEQFF. CDR3 in DNA: TGCAGCGTTGGAGTGAATGAGCAGTTCTTC.

The V and J genes are TRBV11-2 and TRBJ2-1; possibly TRBD2 for D (5 bases). The V end lost 2 bases, the J end lost 8 bases, and 10 bases lay between the germline ends. Germline V gene sequence: CDR1 SGHAT, CDR2 FQNNGV. The CDR3 has 13 amino acids. The chain's CDR3 is CASSLINGDEQFF. In nucleotides, the CDR3 is TGTGCCAGCAGCTTAATAAACGGGGATGAGCAGTTCTTC.

V usage is TRBV6-4 and J usage is TRBJ2-2; a weak D match, TRBD1 (5 bases). Germline loops: CDR1 MRHNA, CDR2 SNTAGT. The CDR3 is 16 residues long. The ends were cut back, 2 bases at V and 1 base at J, with 11 bases in the middle. The CDR3, as DNA: TGTGCCAGCAGTGACACCCCCGGACAGAACACCGGGGAGCTGTTTTTT. It codes for CASSDTPGQNTGELFF.

This clone was found once. V gene TRBV6-1 combines with J gene TRBJ2-7; D may correspond to TRBD1 or TRBD2 (5 bases each). CDR1 and CDR2 (germline): MNHNS, SASEGT. Deletions cut 3 bases from V and 2 bases from J, with 20 bases between. This CDR3 region has 17 residues. The CDR3 DNA reads as TGTGCCAGCAGTGATACGCCCGGTGGTCAGGGAGCCTACGAGCAGTACTTC. Protein product: CASSDTPGGQGAYEQYF.

This chain connects TRBV5-4 to TRBJ2-1; 12 bases match TRBD1. Trimming took 4 bases from V and 2 from J; bases not matched to a gene: 7. Germline V gene lookup returns CDR1 SGHNT and CDR2 YYREEE (reference sequence). The CDR3 covers 17 residues. The CDR3 sequence is CASSIPGTGGTYNEQFF. CDR3 nucleotide sequence: TGTGCCAGCAGCATACCCGGGACAGGGGGCACCTACAATGAGCAGTTCTTC.

The V and J genes are TRBV2 and TRBJ1-5; D is unresolved. Germline CDR1 is SNHLY and CDR2 is FYNNEI. Trimming removed 6 bases at V and 2 bases at J, with 11 bases between. This CDR3 contains 14 residues. The CDR3 DNA reads as TGTGCCAGCAGCGGAGTTGCGGGCAATCAGCCCCAGCATTTT. Residues: CASSGVAGNQPQHF.

The chain links TRBV6-5 to TRBJ1-5; D not resolved. The germline CDR1 and CDR2 sequences are MNHEY and SVGAGI. The CDR3 spans 15 residues. V lost 6 bases to trimming and J lost 7 bases, with 19 bases between them. Written as DNA, the CDR3 is TGTGCCAGCAGGTCACGGGCGATTGTAGGACAGCCCCAGCATTTT. It encodes CASRSRAIVGQPQHF.

The chain recombines TRBV19 with TRBJ1-1; D gene ambiguous. Trimming stripped 6 bases from V and 0 bases from J, with 11 bases between. Germline V lookup: CDR1 LNHDA, CDR2 SQIVND (reference sequence). This CDR3 is 14 amino acids long. The CDR3 loop reads CASSNLRLNTEAFF. As DNA, the CDR3 is TGTGCCAGTAGCAACCTTCGCCTGAACACTGAAGCTTTCTTT.

The chain couples TRBV14 to TRBJ2-4; maybe TRBD2 (5 bases). Germline assignment: CDR1 SGHDN and CDR2 FVKESK. V was cut by 0 bases and J by 0 bases, with 9 bases left in between. The CDR3 has 16 residues. The DNA for the CDR3 is TGTGCCAGCAGCCAAGATCTAGGACTAGCCAAAAACATTCAGTACTTC. This gives the protein CASSQDLGLAKNIQYF.

V and J are TRBV23-1 and TRBJ1-1; D is perhaps TRBD1 (5 bases). TRBV23-1 has ORF status, its function being uncertain. The CDR3 consists of 14 residues. The germline V and J ends were trimmed by 8 bases and 1 base, with 14 bases remaining between them. This chain's CDR3 is CASRPWGENTEAFF. In DNA, the CDR3 is TGCGCCAGCCGCCCGTGGGGGGAGAACACTGAAGCTTTCTTT.

The chain joins TRBV19 to TRBJ1-5; D is possibly TRBD1 (5 bases). The CDR3 runs 15 residues. Germline lookup yields CDR1 LNHDA and CDR2 SQIVND (reference sequence). V was shortened by 6 bases and J by 2 bases, with 14 bases between the two germline ends. CDR3 nucleotides: TGTGCCAGTAGCATCAGGGCCCTGGGCAATCAGCCCCAGCATTTT. Its protein product is CASSIRALGNQPQHF.

The chain carries TRBV3-1 (or the pseudogene TRBV3-2) and TRBJ2-7; 13 bases map to TRBD2. CDR3 length equals 16 residues. Germline V gene sequence: CDR1 LGHDT, CDR2 YNNKEL (reference sequence). V trimming: 1 base; J trimming: 5 bases; junction bases outside the gene matches: 5. CDR3: CASSQGGLAGVDEQYF. The CDR3 nucleotides are TGTGCCAGCAGCCAAGGCGGACTAGCGGGAGTTGACGAGCAGTACTTC.

The CDR3 is CASSLQGGLAGFYEQYF. CDR3 nucleotide sequence: TGTGCCAGCTCGTTACAGGGTGGACTAGCGGGATTCTACGAGCAGTACTTC. The J gene is TRBJ2-7, the V gene TRBV18, with TRBD2 matching over 12 bases. CDR3 length: 17 residues. V lost 6 bases and J lost 3; bases outside the gene matches: 12. The germline CDR1 and CDR2 sequences are KGHSH and LQKENI.

This clone came up once. The rearrangement joins TRBV19 to TRBJ1-2; D not certain. This CDR3 contains 10 residues. Per the germline V gene, CDR1 is LNHDA and CDR2 is SQIVND (reference sequence). Trimming stripped 7 bases from V and 7 bases from J, with 7 bases between. This CDR3 is CASKGGGYTF. The DNA of the CDR3 is TGTGCCAGTAAGGGAGGTGGCTACACCTTC.

This clone was found once. Other nucleotide sequences in the sample specify the same CDR3. The J gene is TRBJ2-3, the V gene TRBV30, with D perhaps TRBD1 (6 bases). Deletions cut 0 bases from V and 1 base from J, with 14 bases between. Per the germline V gene, CDR1 is GTSNPN and CDR2 is SVGIG (reference sequence). This CDR3 spans 16 amino acids. CDR3 residues: CAWSVGGQVGTDTQYF. The CDR3 DNA reads as TGTGCCTGGAGTGTAGGGGGTCAGGTCGGCACAGATACGCAGTATTTT.

The J gene is TRBJ1-5, the V gene TRBV28; 8 nucleotides line up with TRBD1. The CDR3 runs to 18 residues. V was pared by 7 bases and J by 0 bases, with 14 bases of the junction left unmatched. Per germline, CDR1 MDHEN and CDR2 SYDVKM. CDR3 amino acids: CASIVWAGTGTSNQPQHF. CDR3 coding DNA: TGTGCCAGCATCGTTTGGGCAGGGACAGGAACTAGCAATCAGCCCCAGCATTTT.

The chain carries TRBV5-1 and TRBJ1-2; unclear D gene. CDR1 is SGHRS and CDR2 is YFSETQ in the germline V gene. V lost 4 bases to trimming and J lost 1 base, with 14 bases between them. The CDR3 is 15 residues long. CDR3 nucleotides: TGCGCCAGCAGCCCGCACGTGGGTGTTAACTATGGCTACACCTTC. Translating it yields CASSPHVGVNYGYTF.